Following are 2 T cell receptor beta chains from one sample sequenced in a study of blood T cell repertoires in COVID-19. Measured with immunoSEQ multiplex PCR; TCRdb has only the in-frame clones, and not every one. The sample lists 40,000 to 55,000 clones; roughly 84% were seen once. The sample comprised peripheral blood. The receptor set was obtained from a human donor in a cohort sampled during active COVID-19.

CDR3 sequence reads: CASGSGWAYEQYF. DNA for the CDR3: TGTGCCAGCGGGTCAGGGTGGGCTTACGAGCAGTACTTC. The V gene is TRBV6-6, the J gene TRBJ2-7; D might be TRBD1 (5 bases). CDR3 size: 13 residues. Trimming cost V 8 bases and J 4 bases, with 15 bases left between them. In germline, CDR1 is MNHNY, CDR2 SVGAGI (reference sequence).

The chain uses TRBV7-8 and TRBJ1-2; 9 bases are shared with TRBD1. The V and J ends lost 5 bases and 4 bases, in that order; junction bases with no gene match: 5. CDR1 and CDR2 from the germline V gene are SGHVS and FQNEAQ. There are 14 residues in the CDR3. The CDR3 loop is CASSPDRGAYGYTF. In DNA form, the CDR3 reads TGTGCCAGCAGCCCTGACAGGGGGGCCTATGGCTACACCTTC. The whole variable domain, remainder taken from reference TRBV7-8 and TRBJ1-2, is GAGVSQSPRYKVAKRGQDVALRCDPISGHVSLFWYQQALGQGPEFLTYFQNEAQLDKSGLPSDRFFAERPEGSVSTLKIQRTQQEDSAVYLCASSPDRGAYGYTFGSGTRLTVV.